This T cell receptor (beta chain) stems from a study of T cell repertoires in cytomegalovirus infection. For the study at large: CMV epitopes in the study were HLA-C-restricted (recently identified) and HLA-B-restricted (well studied). Both a matching HLA type and CMV infection were indicated by public TCR beta signatures.

Details on this clonotype: The antigen is unknown.

TCRdb fed the reads into MiXCR, producing one record per CDR3 protein. The table has about 770,000 distinct CDR3 sequences, approximately 32% seen once. The receptor's source is a human donor in good health (CMV status not recorded). Some clones in this sample may be carry-over from other donors' samples. The sample consisted of cultured CD8+ T cells from PBMCs, taken from culture after CMV antigen stimulation.

This CDR3 reads CASSLTGRDRVTGELFF. Here the CDR3 DNA reads TGTGCCAGCAGTTTAACAGGACGGGACAGGGTCACCGGGGAGCTGTTTTTT. The rearrangement uses TRBV12-3 or TRBV12-4 and TRBJ2-2; TRBD1 aligns across 9 bases. This CDR3 spans 17 amino acids. Germline trimming cut 2 bases from V and 4 bases from J; bases unmatched to any gene: 8.